The clone carrying this T cell receptor beta chain has just a few counts. Its specificity is unknown. This sample was taken from a study of CD39 and CD103 CD8 tumor-infiltrating T cells. Looking at the study overall: Comparisons covered HPV-positive and HPV-negative HNSCC, ovarian cancer and melanoma patients.

Study outcomes and limitations: Blood and uninvolved lymph node rarely held DP TIL clonotypes.

Here immunoSEQ multiplex PCR was the method, and the copy in TCRdb shows in-frame clones only, minus some. The data contain 320 or so clones, over 40% of them singletons. This CDR3 is built from 14 residues. V was trimmed by 3 bases and J by 5 bases, leaving 14 bases between them. Germline values: CDR1 SGDLS, CDR2 YYNGEE. Sorted CD3+CD4-CD8+CD45RA- TILs were divided into DN, SP and DP by CD39 and CD103. The specimen was CD39+ CD103+ CD8+ T cells sorted from the tumor. Subset specified: CD103+CD39+ double-positive CD45RA- CD8 T cells. J is TRBJ2-5 and V is TRBV9, with D tentatively TRBD1 (6 bases). This clonotype was obtained from a human donor with ovarian cancer. The CDR3 sequence: CASSDGQPRETQYF. The CDR3 region has the DNA TGTGCCAGCAGCGATGGACAGCCTCGGGAGACCCAGTACTTC.